The 17 T cell receptor beta chains below were found in one sample sequenced in a study of yellow fever vaccine responses in identical twins. A single record per CDR3 protein comes from TCRdb applying MiXCR to the RT-PCR reads. The table records about 4,200 distinct CDR3 sequences, 85% to 90% of them present only once. The sequencing here drew on T cells from blood (PBMCs), unsorted or a sorted subset (not recorded which), taken before or after yellow fever vaccination (not recorded which). All receptors derive from a woman aged 18-30 years who received the yellow fever vaccine.

The chain links TRBV12-3 or TRBV12-4 to TRBJ2-2; D possibly corresponds to TRBD2 (6 bases). V lost 6 bases to trimming and J lost 4 bases, with 21 bases between them. The CDR3 is 17 residues long. As DNA, the CDR3 is TGTGCCAGCAGCCCCTCGCGTGGGGGGAGGAGCACCGGGGAGCTGTTTTTT. This sequence encodes CASSPSRGGRSTGELFF.

The V and J genes are TRBV29-1 and TRBJ2-1; possible D gene TRBD1, 5 bases. Germline V gene data show CDR1 as SQVTM and CDR2 as ANQGSEA. The CDR3 covers 15 residues. V lost 2 bases, J lost 0 bases, and 11 bases lay in between. Here the CDR3 DNA reads TGCAGCGTTGAAATTACAGGTCCCTCCTACAATGAGCAGTTCTTC. Its translation: CSVEITGPSYNEQFF.

The chain uses TRBV7-9 and TRBJ2-7; unclear D gene. The CDR3 extends over 13 amino acids. Trimming shortened V by 1 base and J by 4 bases, and 8 bases separated the two germline ends. CDR1 is SEHNR and CDR2 is FQNEAQ in the germline V gene (reference sequence). CDR3 in DNA: TGTGCCAGCAGCTTAGAAGGGCAATACGAGCAGTACTTC. Protein sequence: CASSLEGQYEQYF.

This chain uses TRBV7-9 with TRBJ2-1, with 9 bases fitting TRBD1. J lost 5 bases, V lost 3 bases, and 5 bases had no gene match. The length of the CDR3 is 15 residues. Germline assignment: CDR1 SEHNR and CDR2 FQNEAQ (reference sequence). DNA for the CDR3: TGTGCCAGCAGCTTGTCCCGGGACAGGGACAATGAGCAGTTCTTC. Amino acid sequence: CASSLSRDRDNEQFF.

J is TRBJ1-1 and V is TRBV18, with D hard to call. Trimming stripped 2 bases from V and 6 bases from J, with 16 bases between. The V gene's germline CDR1 is KGHSH and CDR2 LQKENI. This CDR3 is 15 amino acids long. This chain's CDR3 is CASSPTLDPGSEAFF. CDR3 sequence (DNA): TGTGCCAGCTCACCAACTCTGGACCCAGGCTCTGAAGCTTTCTTT. The entire variable domain, with the rest obtained from reference TRBV18 and TRBJ1-1, is as follows: NAGVMQNPRHLVRRRGQEARLRCSPMKGHSHVYWYRQLPEEGLKFMVYLQKENIIDESGMPKERFSAEFPKEGPSILRIQQVVRGDSAAYFCASSPTLDPGSEAFFGQGTRLTVV.

This sequence joins TRBV5-6 and TRBJ2-1; D unresolved. CDR1 is SGHDT, CDR2 YYEEEE, per germline. With 0 bases removed from V and 5 bases from J, the gap between germline ends came to 6 bases. The CDR3 consists of 13 residues. Written as DNA, the CDR3 is TGTGCCAGCAGCTTGGGACGCCACAATGAGCAGTTCTTC. Protein sequence: CASSLGRHNEQFF. The variable domain in full, completed from reference TRBV5-6 and TRBJ2-1, reads DAGVTQSPTHLIKTRGQQVTLRCSPKSGHDTVSWYQQALGQGPQFIFQYYEEEERQRGNFPDRFSGHQFPNYSSELNVNALLLGDSALYLCASSLGRHNEQFFGPGTRLTVL.

The V and J genes are TRBV7-9 and TRBJ2-5, with a weak D call TRBD2 (5 bases). The ends were cut back, 5 bases at V and 0 bases at J, with 19 bases in the middle. Germline V gives CDR1 SEHNR, CDR2 FQNEAQ (reference sequence). This CDR3 contains 17 residues. In nucleotides, the CDR3 is TGTGCCAGCAGCGGCCTGAGCAGCGGAGATTACCAAGAGACCCAGTACTTC. This translates into CASSGLSSGDYQETQYF.

The chain joins TRBV29-1 to TRBJ2-7; TRBD1 aligns across 7 bases. CDR1 is SQVTM, CDR2 ANQGSEA, per germline. V lost 5 bases and J lost 6; bases outside the gene matches: 7. The CDR3 contains 12 residues. The CDR3 loop is CSVQGVGFEQYF. DNA of the CDR3: TGCAGCGTTCAGGGGGTGGGGTTCGAGCAGTACTTC.

The chain uses TRBV20-1 and TRBJ1-1; 7 bases agree with TRBD1. Per germline, CDR1 DFQATT and CDR2 SNEGSKA (reference sequence). The CDR3 is 13 amino acids. The junction had 14 bases not matched to a gene; V was cut back by 5 bases and J by 11 bases. The CDR3 is CSAEPRGRDGAFF. CDR3 DNA sequence: TGCAGTGCTGAGCCTAGGGGGCGGGATGGCGCTTTCTTT.

J is TRBJ2-1 and V is TRBV20-1, with 10 bases lining up with TRBD2. J lost 6 bases, V lost 2 bases, and 7 bases had no gene match. Germline CDR1 is DFQATT and CDR2 is SNEGSKA (reference sequence). The CDR3 sequence is 15 residues long. The CDR3 nucleotides are TGCAGTGCTAGATGGCTAGCGGGGGCCCTCAATGAGCAGTTCTTC. Amino acids: CSARWLAGALNEQFF.

The chain recombines TRBV2 with TRBJ2-7; 7 bases align to TRBD1. From germline, CDR1 is SNHLY and CDR2 FYNNEI. The CDR3 contains 14 residues. With V trimmed by 3 bases and J by 2 bases, 4 bases remained unmatched. CDR3 DNA: TGTGCCAGCAGTGAGGGGGACAGTCCCTACGAGCAGTACTTC. Protein: CASSEGDSPYEQYF. The variable domain in full, with the rest retrieved from reference TRBV2 and TRBJ2-7, is EPEVTQTPSHQVTQMGQEVILRCVPISNHLYFYWYRQILGQKVEFLVSFYNNEISEKSEIFDDQFSVERPDGSNFTLKIRSTKLEDSAMYFCASSEGDSPYEQYFGPGTRLTVT.

This clonotype came up once. V usage is TRBV18 and J usage is TRBJ2-1; D is ambiguous. CDR1 and CDR2 (germline): KGHSH, LQKENI. Trimming took off 3 bases at V and 5 bases at J, with 5 bases between the two ends. The CDR3 consists of 12 residues. CDR3 coding DNA: TGTGCCAGCTCACCCCGCCACAATGAGCAGTTCTTC. Translating gives CASSPRHNEQFF.

This clonotype was counted between two and nine times. The DNA for the CDR3 is TGTGCCAGCAGCCAATTCGGACAGCCGAGGGGGGAGCAGTACTTC. Its protein is CASSQFGQPRGEQYF. V and J are TRBV4-2 and TRBJ2-7; tentative D call: TRBD1 (6 bases). V was trimmed by 2 bases and J by 7 bases, leaving 18 bases between them. The germline V gene encodes CDR1 LGHNA and CDR2 YNFKEQ. The CDR3 is 15 residues long.

This clonotype was detected a few times. V and J are TRBV2 and TRBJ1-5; D uncertain. The CDR3 has 15 amino acids. CDR1 is SNHLY, CDR2 FYNNEI, per germline. V dropped 6 bases and J dropped 3 bases, with 15 bases sitting between them. The CDR3 DNA reads as TGTGCCAGCAGCCTCGGACGGACCAACAATCAGCCCCAGCATTTT. This translates into CASSLGRTNNQPQHF.

A few counts support this clonotype. The chain couples TRBV18 to TRBJ2-7; D is ambiguous. The CDR3 extends over 13 amino acids. CDR1 and CDR2 (germline): KGHSH, LQKENI. The germline V and J ends were trimmed by 6 bases and 5 bases, with 14 bases remaining between them. The CDR3: CASSNGYWDEQYF. The CDR3 DNA is TGTGCCAGCTCGAATGGGTATTGGGACGAGCAGTACTTC.

This clonotype was picked up one time. V is TRBV4-1 and J is TRBJ2-1, with D possibly called TRBD1 or TRBD2 (6 bases each). Trimming shortened V by 0 bases and J by 8 bases, and 14 bases separated the two germline ends. CDR1 and CDR2 from the germline V gene are MGHRA and YSYEKL. The CDR3 length is 15 residues. DNA of the CDR3: TGCGCCAGCAGCCAAGATAGGGGGGATGGGGATGAGCAGTTCTTC. Residues: CASSQDRGDGDEQFF.

CDR3 protein: CASSEGNQPQHF. CDR3 DNA: TGTGCCAGCAGTGAAGGGAATCAGCCCCAGCATTTT. The rearrangement links TRBV25-1 to TRBJ1-5; D gene uncertain. CDR1 MGHDK and CDR2 SYGVNS come from the germline V gene. V was clipped by 2 bases and J by 4 bases, with 3 bases between them. The CDR3 extends over 12 amino acids. Based on the CDR3 plus reference TRBV25-1 and TRBJ1-5, the full variable domain is EADIYQTPRYLVIGTGKKITLECSQTMGHDKMYWYQQDPGMELHLIHYSYGVNSTEKGDLSSESTVSRIRTEHFPLTLESARPSHTSQYLCASSEGNQPQHFGDGTRLSIL.